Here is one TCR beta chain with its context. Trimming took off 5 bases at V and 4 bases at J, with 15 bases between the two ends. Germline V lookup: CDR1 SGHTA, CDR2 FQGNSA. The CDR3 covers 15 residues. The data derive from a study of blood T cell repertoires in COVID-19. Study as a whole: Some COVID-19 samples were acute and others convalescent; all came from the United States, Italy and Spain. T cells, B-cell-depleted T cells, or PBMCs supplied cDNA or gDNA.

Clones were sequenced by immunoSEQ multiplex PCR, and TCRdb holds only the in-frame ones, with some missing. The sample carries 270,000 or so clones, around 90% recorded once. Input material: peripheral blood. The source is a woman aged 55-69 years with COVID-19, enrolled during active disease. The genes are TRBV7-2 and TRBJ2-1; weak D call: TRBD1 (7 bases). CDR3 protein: CASSPGGTLYNEQFF. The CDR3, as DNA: TGTGCCAGCAGCCCAGGGGGGACCTTATACAATGAGCAGTTCTTC.